Shown below are 14 T cell receptor beta chains from a single sample sequenced in a study of OX40 agonist ivuxolimab in advanced cancers. The library was produced with the immunoSEQ multiplex PCR assay. The clones in this table, taken by TCRdb from immuneACCESS, are in-frame only. Not every clone is retained; where verified, under half of the shortfall comes from an unresolved V gene, and the cause of the rest is unknown. Across this sample there are some 82,000 clones, with nearly 95% seen only once. In total, the top ten clones hold 8% to 13% of the sample. This material consisted of CD4+ or CD8+ T cells sorted from blood, taken in a trial of the OX40 agonist ivuxolimab. The receptors originated from an adult with an advanced solid tumor such as melanoma, head and neck, liver or kidney cancer.

Regarding this clone: At the DNA level, this CDR3 is encoded by other sequences in the same sample as well. This chain uses TRBV7-9 with TRBJ2-7, with 11 nucleotides matching TRBD1. With 3 bases clipped from V and 3 bases from J, the junction kept 1 base outside the gene matches. There are 14 residues in the CDR3. CDR1 is SEHNR and CDR2 is FQNEAQ in the germline V gene (reference sequence). CDR3 loop: CASSFGTGGYEQYF. The CDR3 DNA follows: TGTGCCAGCAGCTTCGGGACAGGGGGCTACGAGCAGTACTTC. The full variable domain, its missing parts supplied by reference TRBV7-9 and TRBJ2-7, is DTGVSQNPRHKITKRGQNVTFRCDPISEHNRLYWYRQTLGQGPEFLTYFQNEAQLEKSRLLSDRFSAERPKGSFSTLEIQRTEQGDSAMYLCASSFGTGGYEQYFGPGTRLTVT.

J is TRBJ2-7 and V is TRBV28; 8 bases agree with TRBD2. V lost 6 bases to trimming and J lost 2 bases; unmatched junction nucleotides: 6. Germline CDR1 and CDR2: MDHEN and SYDVKM. This CDR3 is built from 14 residues. The CDR3 here is CASRSGSAAYEQYF. CDR3 in DNA: TGTGCCAGCAGGAGCGGGAGCGCCGCCTACGAGCAGTACTTC.

The chain uses TRBV25-1 and TRBJ2-5; 8 bases match TRBD2. This CDR3 is built from 16 residues. With 2 bases clipped from V and 2 bases from J, the junction kept 7 bases outside the gene matches. The germline V gene has CDR1 MGHDK and CDR2 SYGVNS. Written as DNA, the CDR3 is TGTGCCAGCAGTGAAGGACTAGCCGTTGAGCAAGAGACCCAGTACTTC. It yields the protein CASSEGLAVEQETQYF.

This sequence joins TRBV7-9 and TRBJ2-1; D gene uncertain. The CDR3 spans 10 residues. Looked up from germline, CDR1 is SEHNR and CDR2 is FQNEAQ (reference sequence). Trimming left V 5 bases short and J 8 bases short, with 4 bases between. CDR3 bases: TGTGCCAGCAGCGGGTATGAGCAGTTCTTC. Translating gives CASSGYEQFF.

This clone was found a few times. This chain links TRBV5-5 with TRBJ1-4; D gene ambiguous. Germline CDR1 is SGHKS and CDR2 is YYEKEE (reference sequence). Between the trimmed V and J ends, which lost 0 bases and 4 bases, there was a span of 7 bases. The CDR3 loop spans 14 amino acids. The CDR3 DNA reads as TGTGCCAGCAGCTTGGATAGCTATAATGAAAAACTGTTTTTT. Its protein is CASSLDSYNEKLFF.

V usage is TRBV19 and J usage is TRBJ2-7; D not resolved. The germline V and J ends were trimmed by 6 bases and 3 bases, with 9 bases remaining between them. CDR3 length: 12 residues. Germline V gene data show CDR1 as LNHDA and CDR2 as SQIVND (reference sequence). CDR3 bases: TGTGCCAGTAGCAACCCGGGCTACGAGCAGTACTTC. This sequence encodes CASSNPGYEQYF. The variable domain in full, completed from reference TRBV19 and TRBJ2-7, reads DGGITQSPKYLFRKEGQNVTLSCEQNLNHDAMYWYRQDPGQGLRLIYYSQIVNDFQKGDIAEGYSVSREKKESFPLTVTSAQKNPTAFYLCASSNPGYEQYFGPGTRLTVT.

The CDR3 region is CASSQDIQGIANSPLHF. CDR3 sequence (DNA): TGTGCCAGCAGCCAAGATATCCAGGGGATCGCGAATTCACCCCTCCACTTT. The V call is TRBV4-2, the J call TRBJ1-6; TRBD1 is a possible D gene (6 bases). Germline V lookup: CDR1 LGHNA, CDR2 YNFKEQ. V was clipped by 0 bases and J by 7 bases, with 16 bases between them. This CDR3 spans 17 amino acids.

The V and J genes are TRBV7-9 and TRBJ1-1; D unresolved. The CDR3 spans 14 residues. Germline CDR1 and CDR2: SEHNR and FQNEAQ (reference sequence). Trimming took 1 base from V and 1 from J, leaving 7 bases between them. CDR3 DNA sequence: TGTGCCAGCAGCTTAGGGGCCCCGAACACTGAAGCTTTCTTT. It is translated as CASSLGAPNTEAFF.

V and J are TRBV7-9 and TRBJ2-3; TRBD2 matches at 16 bases. The CDR3 totals 18 residues. The germline CDR1 and CDR2 sequences are SEHNR and FQNEAQ (reference sequence). V lost 3 bases and J lost 7; bases outside the gene matches: 10. CDR3: CASSFPGLAGGPPNTQYF. The DNA for the CDR3 is TGTGCCAGCAGCTTCCCGGGACTAGCGGGAGGGCCACCAAATACGCAGTATTTT.

The CDR3 region has the DNA TGTGCCAGCAGAAGCGGGATACAAGAGACCCAGTACTTC. Amino acid sequence: CASRSGIQETQYF. The chain is built from TRBV27 and TRBJ2-5; 7 bases align to TRBD2. The CDR3 is made up of 13 amino acids. Germline CDR1 MNHEY, CDR2 SMNVEV (reference sequence). The ends lost 6 bases at V and 2 bases at J; junction bases unmatched: 3.

V is TRBV27 and J is TRBJ2-1; 11 bases are shared with TRBD2. The CDR3 has 17 amino acids. V trimming: 3 bases; J trimming: 0 bases; junction bases outside the gene matches: 4. The germline V gene has CDR1 MNHEY and CDR2 SMNVEV (reference sequence). The CDR3 DNA reads TGTGCCAGCAGTTTGGGGACTAGCGGCCCCTCCTACAATGAGCAGTTCTTC. This gives the protein CASSLGTSGPSYNEQFF.

The chain joins TRBV11-2 to TRBJ1-1; weak D call: TRBD1 (5 bases). Trimming cost V 0 bases and J 4 bases, with 9 bases left between them. Germline loops: CDR1 SGHAT, CDR2 FQNNGV. The CDR3 extends over 14 amino acids. The CDR3 DNA reads TGTGCCAGCAGCTTAGATGGGGCTTTCACTGAAGCTTTCTTT. It yields the protein CASSLDGAFTEAFF. Full variable domain (rest looked up from reference TRBV11-2 and TRBJ1-1): EAGVAQSPRYKIIEKRQSVAFWCNPISGHATLYWYQQILGQGPKLLIQFQNNGVVDDSQLPKDRFSAERLKGVDSTLKIQPAKLEDSAVYLCASSLDGAFTEAFFGQGTRLTVV.

This chain uses TRBV7-9 with TRBJ2-3, with D unclear. The CDR3 is made up of 11 amino acids. Trimming removed 6 bases from V and 3 bases from J, with 4 bases in between. Germline V CDR1 and CDR2: SEHNR, FQNEAQ (reference sequence). The CDR3 loop reads CASSYTDTQYF. CDR3 nucleotide sequence: TGTGCCAGCAGTTATACAGATACGCAGTATTTT.

The chain is built from TRBV11-2 and TRBJ1-1; D is uncertain. V shed 3 bases and J shed 5 bases, with 19 bases lying between them. Germline lookup yields CDR1 SGHAT and CDR2 FQNNGV. The CDR3 length is 16 residues. CDR3 in DNA: TGTGCCAGCAGCTTTTCAAATAGGCAGTGGAATACTGAAGCTTTCTTT. This translates into CASSFSNRQWNTEAFF.